This TCR beta chain stems from a study of blood T cell repertoires in COVID-19. Some clones are missing from TCRdb's copy, which holds only in-frame ones; the method was immunoSEQ multiplex PCR. The sample records approximately 100,000 clones, around 90% being singletons. This CDR3 comprises 14 residues. The V and J ends lost 4 bases and 2 bases, in that order; junction bases with no gene match: 5. The germline gives CDR1 SGDLS, CDR2 YYNGEE. The source of this sequence is a human donor with COVID-19, enrolled during active disease. The donor label of this sample is uncertain. The chain recombines TRBV9 with TRBJ2-5, with TRBD1 identical over 7 bases. The specimen was peripheral blood. The CDR3 DNA reads as TGTGCCAGCAGCCCCCGGGACAGTCAAGAGACCCAGTACTTC. Translated: CASSPRDSQETQYF.